The 7 T cell receptor beta chains in this list originate from one sample, sequenced in a study of Tregs in tolerant kidney transplant recipients. Recipients received nonmyeloablative bone marrow transplants from related graft donors, with transient mixed chimerism. Produced via immunoSEQ multiplex PCR; TCRdb's table is partial and in-frame only. The sample carries 65,000 to 85,000 clones, roughly 90% recorded once. The sample in question was CD4+ T cells from blood (PBMCs), obtained 24 months after the transplant. The receptors originated from a human patient who received a combined kidney and bone marrow transplant. Some of the T cells may derive from the graft donor.

The sample holds one count of this clone. This chain uses TRBV2 with TRBJ2-1, with D maybe TRBD2 (6 bases). The CDR3 spans 16 residues. CDR1 and CDR2 from the germline V gene are SNHLY and FYNNEI. Trimming left V 0 bases short and J 4 bases short, with 13 bases between. CDR3 region: CASSEARDWVYNEQFF. The CDR3 DNA sequence: TGTGCCAGCAGTGAAGCGCGGGACTGGGTTTACAATGAGCAGTTCTTC.

The chain uses TRBV7-3 and TRBJ2-1; 10 positions agree with TRBD2. Germline V gene sequence: CDR1 SGHTA, CDR2 FQGTGA. CDR3 length equals 15 residues. With V trimmed by 5 bases and J by 8 bases, 9 bases remained unmatched. The CDR3 reads CASSPTSGGAHEQFF. CDR3 coding DNA: TGTGCCAGCAGCCCAACCAGCGGGGGGGCCCATGAGCAGTTCTTC.

V is TRBV27 and J is TRBJ2-7, with TRBD2 identical over 7 bases. The ends lost 6 bases at V and 2 bases at J; junction bases unmatched: 7. The CDR3 loop spans 14 amino acids. Germline V gene sequence: CDR1 MNHEY, CDR2 SMNVEV (reference sequence). The CDR3 here is CASSPQGGPYEQYF. CDR3 nucleotides: TGTGCCAGCAGCCCTCAGGGAGGGCCCTACGAGCAGTACTTC.

CDR3: CASSVVTGGTEAFF. The CDR3 DNA is TGTGCCAGCAGCGTGGTAACAGGGGGCACTGAAGCTTTCTTT. The chain joins TRBV9 to TRBJ1-1, with 8 bases matching TRBD1. With 2 bases clipped from V and 4 bases from J, the junction kept 4 bases outside the gene matches. CDR1 and CDR2 (germline): SGDLS, YYNGEE. The CDR3 sequence is 14 residues long. Drawing the rest from reference TRBV9 and TRBJ1-1, the complete variable domain is DSGVTQTPKHLITATGQRVTLRCSPRSGDLSVYWYQQSLDQGLQFLIQYYNGEERAKGNILERFSAQQFPDLHSELNLSSLELGDSALYFCASSVVTGGTEAFFGQGTRLTVV.

The V and J genes are TRBV5-1 and TRBJ1-1; D gene uncertain. Trimming removed 0 bases from V and 4 bases from J, with 4 bases in between. In germline, CDR1 is SGHRS, CDR2 YFSETQ. This CDR3 comprises 12 residues. The CDR3 sequence is CASSLDGTEAFF. CDR3 DNA sequence: TGCGCCAGCAGCTTGGACGGCACTGAAGCTTTCTTT.

The V gene is TRBV18, the J gene TRBJ1-3; D uncertain. Germline lookup yields CDR1 KGHSH and CDR2 LQKENI. The CDR3 extends over 14 amino acids. V was cut by 6 bases and J by 0 bases, with 9 bases left in between. The CDR3 DNA sequence: TGTGCCAGCTCTGTTCAGATCTCTGGAAACACCATATATTTT. Translated: CASSVQISGNTIYF.

The chain links TRBV4-3 to TRBJ2-6, with a weak D call TRBD1 (7 bases). This CDR3 has 17 residues. The germline V and J ends were trimmed by 3 bases and 0 bases, with 12 bases remaining between them. Per germline, CDR1 LGHNA and CDR2 YSLEER. This CDR3 reads CASSHAQGGSGANVLTF. CDR3 DNA: TGCGCCAGCAGCCATGCCCAGGGGGGCTCTGGGGCCAACGTCCTGACTTTC.